This section outlines one TCR beta chain sequence together with its context. This clone's antigen is unknown. Base quality data are lacking; no much larger clone is found one base away. The data stem from a study of blood T cell repertoires in COVID-19 (dated by TCRdb to the early 2020s). Some background on the complete study: Samples covering the acute and convalescent phases of COVID-19 were provided by collaborators in the United States, Italy and Spain. The material from the prospective study consisted of cDNA or gDNA derived from T cells, B-cell-depleted T cells, or PBMCs. Where HLA class I and class II types were available, the types were taken from metadata supplied by the sample provider, not from assay-based typing. Nearly every sample came with metadata listing a de-identified subject ID, COVID-19 status, age in years and sex. A freely available public database, intended as a resource for researchers studying the immune response to SARS-CoV-2, is where the repertoires were released. The dataset comprised deeply sampled blood TCRbeta repertoires from subjects exposed to, actively infected with, or recovered from COVID-19. The samples were drawn from two sources: the first 160 participants of the ongoing ImmuneRACE study, and 1,000 to 1,500 subjects contributed by 6 global collaborators. General conclusions and limits of the study: The amount of clinical and demographic metadata varied by source and participant and was provided uncurated.

Trimming leaves V shorter by 0 bases and J shorter by 2 bases, with the junction holding 2 bases beyond the gene matches. Spanning cysteine to phenylalanine, the CDR3 consists of 16 amino acids. This entry keeps only the CDR3 DNA: 48 bases, framed from base 1. Collaborating institutions collected whole blood in K2EDTA tubes following their own protocols. For TCRbeta analysis, collaborators shipped samples as frozen whole blood, isolated PBMCs, or DNA extracted from either of those sample types. The immunoSEQ Assay, a bias-controlled multiplex PCR, was used to amplify TCRbeta CDR3 regions from genomic DNA. Per the authors' processing: Nucleated cell counts per sample were estimated from amplification of reference gene primers within the assay. To quantify the absolute abundance of each unique TCRbeta CDR3 rearrangement, sequence reads were collapsed and filtered. For each sample, productive Simpson clonality was calculated as the square root of Simpson's diversity index across productive rearrangements. In TCRdb, the immuneACCESS table is reduced to in-frame sequences with V and J assigned. These tables do not hold every clone; where another copy was compared, an unresolved V gene accounts for under half, and the others remain unexplained. Clonal size and the V and J genes are those of that table, whereas D and trimming came from the DNA. For this sample there are about 56,000 clones; around 84% appear just once. Of the sample, 10% to 15% falls within the top ten clones.

The TCR comes from a woman older than 75 with acute or convalescent COVID-19. The sequencing sample was made of peripheral blood. Here the chain combines TRBV23-1 and TRBJ1-2, and 11 bases in between align with TRBD1. TRBV23-1 is an ORF for which the function is uncertain. The CDR3 corresponds to CASSQSRTGGNYGYTF. The DNA is as follows: TGCGCCAGCAGTCAATCAAGGACAGGGGGCAACTATGGCTACACCTTC.